The 14 T cell receptor beta chains given below trace back to one sample, sequenced in a study of neurological immune-mediated disorders. TCRdb analysed the 5' RACE reads with MiXCR anew, one entry per CDR3 protein. Of 40,000 to 55,000 distinct CDR3 sequences in the sample, around 5.8% were seen once. Sequences were obtained from CD4+ T cells from blood. The receptors were sampled from a young woman with multiple sclerosis.

This clonotype was counted many times. V and J are TRBV20-1 and TRBJ1-2; tentative D call: TRBD1 (6 bases). The CDR3 contains 14 residues. With 6 bases removed from V and 3 bases from J, the gap between germline ends came to 17 bases. Germline V gives CDR1 DFQATT, CDR2 SNEGSKA (reference sequence). CDR3 sequence reads: CSAGTTGSHYGYTF. DNA for the CDR3: TGCAGTGCCGGAACAACAGGGTCCCACTATGGCTACACCTTC.

The chain uses TRBV29-1 and TRBJ1-2, with 7 bases identical to TRBD1. Losses at the gene ends were 6 bases for V and 6 bases for J; bases not matched to a gene: 1. The germline V gene encodes CDR1 SQVTM and CDR2 ANQGSEA. There are 10 residues in the CDR3. The CDR3 nucleotides read TGCAGCGTCAGGGGGAATGGCTACACCTTC. The encoded protein is CSVRGNGYTF.

This clonotype has ten or more counts. V is TRBV12-3 or TRBV12-4 and J is TRBJ2-3; D might be TRBD2 (6 bases). The ends were cut back, 2 bases at V and 0 bases at J, with 15 bases in the middle. CDR3 length: 17 residues. CDR3 residues: CASSLIKGGASTDTQYF. CDR3 DNA sequence: TGTGCCAGCAGTTTAATTAAGGGCGGGGCCAGCACAGATACGCAGTATTTT.

This clonotype was counted many times. This chain joins TRBV12-3 or TRBV12-4 and TRBJ1-5; 11 bases line up with TRBD1. The CDR3 sequence is 14 residues long. Trimming at V came to 6 bases and at J to 5 bases, leaving 3 bases not matched to a gene. The CDR3 region has the DNA TGTGCCAGCAGCCGGGACAGGGGGGATCAGCCCCAGCATTTT. This gives the protein CASSRDRGDQPQHF.

This clonotype was seen many times. The gene calls are TRBV5-1 and TRBJ2-3; D is unclear. The CDR3 is made up of 14 amino acids. The V end was cut by 2 bases, the J end by 4 bases, with 11 bases between. Germline values: CDR1 SGHRS, CDR2 YFSETQ. Written as DNA, the CDR3 is TGCGCCAGCAGCTTAGGGTCTGGGGCAGATACGCAGTATTTT. Translated, it gives CASSLGSGADTQYF.

The sample holds many counts of this clonotype. This chain connects TRBV20-1 to TRBJ1-1, with a tentative D call TRBD1 (6 bases). This CDR3 region has 14 residues. From germline, CDR1 is DFQATT and CDR2 SNEGSKA (reference sequence). V lost 6 bases to trimming and J lost 0 bases, with 14 bases between them. CDR3 amino acids: CSALVGQLNTEAFF. The CDR3 bases are TGCAGTGCCCTAGTTGGACAGCTGAACACTGAAGCTTTCTTT.

This clonotype was detected only a few times. A single base separates this from a much larger clone, so it may be a read error. The chain is built from TRBV29-1 and TRBJ1-3, with D possibly TRBD1 on 5 matching bases. Germline CDR1 SQVTM, CDR2 ANQGSEA. The length of the CDR3 is 15 residues. The CDR3 DNA sequence: TGCCGCGTTGACGAGGGGAGCCGCTCTGGAAACACCATATATTTT. Its translation is CRVDEGSRSGNTIYF.

This clonotype was seen repeatedly, ten times or more. The rearrangement uses TRBV7-2 and TRBJ2-1, with D perhaps matching TRBD2 (5 bases). The CDR3 extends over 15 amino acids. Trimming removed 5 bases at V and 6 bases at J, with 17 bases between. CDR1 and CDR2 (germline): SGHTA, FQGNSA. The CDR3 region has the DNA TGTGCCAGCAGCCGCCCCCTAGCTGGTTTCAATGAGCAGTTCTTC. Residues: CASSRPLAGFNEQFF.

This rearrangement joins TRBV29-1 to TRBJ2-1, with unresolved D. The CDR3 runs 12 residues. Looked up from germline, CDR1 is SQVTM and CDR2 is ANQGSEA. V lost 4 bases to trimming and J lost 9 bases, with 13 bases between them. The CDR3 spells CSVVPHDTEQFF. The CDR3 DNA is TGCAGCGTTGTTCCCCACGACACTGAGCAGTTCTTC.

This clonotype was seen many times. The chain uses TRBV6-6 and TRBJ1-1, with D hard to call. The V gene's germline CDR1 is MNHNY and CDR2 SVGAGI (reference sequence). CDR3 length: 14 residues. V was shortened by 0 bases and J by 6 bases, with 11 bases between the two germline ends. CDR3 nucleotides: TGTGCCAGCAGTTACTCAGGGAGTTTCGCTGAAGCTTTCTTT. The encoded protein is CASSYSGSFAEAFF.

This clonotype was seen many times. In DNA, the CDR3 is TGCAGCGTTGGTCCAAGAAGGTCCGGGGAGCTGTTTTTT. Amino acid sequence: CSVGPRRSGELFF. This chain links TRBV29-1 with TRBJ2-2, with D uncertain. The ends were cut back, 4 bases at V and 6 bases at J, with 12 bases in the middle. The CDR3 runs 13 residues. Looked up from germline, CDR1 is SQVTM and CDR2 is ANQGSEA.

This clonotype was counted many times. J is TRBJ1-5 and V is TRBV7-2; 9 nucleotides line up with TRBD1. V gave up 0 bases and J gave up 0 bases; unmatched junction bases: 6. This CDR3 spans 18 amino acids. Germline V gene lookup returns CDR1 SGHTA and CDR2 FQGNSA. CDR3 region: CASSLASGQGYSNQPQHF. The CDR3, as DNA: TGTGCCAGCAGCTTAGCGTCAGGACAGGGGTATAGCAATCAGCCCCAGCATTTT.

In this sample, this clonotype turned up many times. The chain couples TRBV4-3 to TRBJ1-2, with TRBD1 matching over 7 bases. Germline CDR1 LGHNA, CDR2 YSLEER. This CDR3 has 18 residues. Trimming removed 1 base from V and 0 bases from J; junction bases left unmatched: 11. CDR3 DNA: TGCGCCAGCAGCCAAGGGAGAGGACAGGAACTAACTAACTATGGCTACACCTTC. It encodes CASSQGRGQELTNYGYTF.

This clonotype was seen ten or more times. The V gene is TRBV6-1, the J gene TRBJ1-4; TRBD1 matches at 7 bases. With 6 bases clipped from V and 8 bases from J, the junction kept 12 bases outside the gene matches. Germline V gives CDR1 MNHNS, CDR2 SASEGT. This CDR3 region has 15 residues. In DNA, the CDR3 is TGTGCCAGCAGCCCACGTGAGGGGGCGCGAGAAAAACTGTTTTTT. It is translated as CASSPREGAREKLFF.